Each of the 10 T cell receptor beta chains below was sequenced from the same sample in a study of chemoradiotherapy in HPV16-positive cancers. Sequencing was performed with immunoSEQ multiplex PCR; in TCRdb, only in-frame clones are kept and a portion is missing. The top ten hold 11% of the sample, which has about 2,900 clones, 79% seen once. The starting material was tumor tissue, obtained from a patient who underwent chemoradiotherapy. Source of these receptors: a human donor with HPV-associated anogenital cancer.

The chain is built from TRBV30 and TRBJ2-3; D is uncertain. The CDR3 contains 17 residues. V was pared by 3 bases and J by 3 bases, with 22 bases between. Germline CDR1 is GTSNPN and CDR2 is SVGIG (reference sequence). For the CDR3, the DNA is TGTGCCTGGAGCACCTATAGCCCTAAGTCTTCTACAGATACGCAGTATTTT. Its protein is CAWSTYSPKSSTDTQYF.

This clone was detected a few times. The gene calls are TRBV5-5 and TRBJ1-4; no firm D call. The CDR3 loop spans 13 amino acids. The V gene lost 4 bases and the J gene lost 6 bases, with 10 bases spanning the gap. Germline CDR1 is SGHKS and CDR2 is YYEKEE (reference sequence). CDR3 coding DNA: TGTGCCAGCAGCCCGAAGGGAGATGAAAAACTGTTTTTT. Translated, it gives CASSPKGDEKLFF.

The table lists this clone with a few counts. DNA of the CDR3: TGTGCCAGCTCACTACTACCCCTAGCGGGAGATACGCAGTATTTT. Amino acid sequence: CASSLLPLAGDTQYF. V gene TRBV18 combines with J gene TRBJ2-3; 8 bases fit TRBD2. Unmatched junction bases numbered 8, after V lost 4 bases and J lost 5 bases. Germline CDR1 and CDR2: KGHSH and LQKENI. The CDR3 runs to 15 residues.

This clone was observed a single time. This sequence joins TRBV7-9 and TRBJ1-1; unclear D gene. Per germline, CDR1 SEHNR and CDR2 FQNEAQ (reference sequence). This CDR3 spans 13 amino acids. V lost 1 base to trimming and J lost 1 base, with 4 bases between them. CDR3 coding DNA: TGTGCCAGCAGCTTAGAGGAGAACACTGAAGCTTTCTTT. Translated: CASSLEENTEAFF.

J is TRBJ1-2 and V is TRBV7-9; a weak D match, TRBD1 (6 bases). Trimming took 2 bases from V and 6 from J, leaving 28 bases between them. The germline gives CDR1 SEHNR, CDR2 FQNEAQ (reference sequence). The length of the CDR3 is 19 residues. The CDR3 region is CASSLLRGTLGLDLDGYTF. Here the CDR3 DNA reads TGTGCCAGCAGCTTATTGAGGGGGACCCTAGGCCTCGATCTGGATGGCTACACCTTC.

The V gene is TRBV30, the J gene TRBJ1-4; D ambiguous. Germline V CDR1 and CDR2: GTSNPN, SVGIG (reference sequence). V lost 2 bases and J 0 bases, leaving 13 bases between the germline ends. This CDR3 region has 16 residues. DNA for the CDR3: TGTGCCTGGAGTTCCCCAGGCCTTGCAACTAATGAAAAACTGTTTTTT. Amino acid sequence: CAWSSPGLATNEKLFF. The full variable domain, rest sourced from reference TRBV30 and TRBJ1-4, is SQTIHQWPATLVQPVGSPLSLECTVEGTSNPNLYWYRQAAGRGLQLLFYSVGIGQISSEVPQNLSASRPQDRQFILSSKKLLLSDSGFYLCAWSSPGLATNEKLFFGSGTQLSVL.

This clone was counted only a few times. The CDR3 DNA sequence: TGTGCCAGCAGCTCAGGGGACACTGAAGCTTTCTTT. It specifies CASSSGDTEAFF. This sequence joins TRBV5-4 and TRBJ1-1, with a possible D match to TRBD1 (6 bases). Germline V gives CDR1 SGHNT, CDR2 YYREEE (reference sequence). V was pared by 3 bases and J by 3 bases, with 6 bases between. This CDR3 spans 12 amino acids. Looking up the rest from reference TRBV5-4 and TRBJ1-1 gives the full variable domain: ETGVTQSPTHLIKTRGQQVTLRCSSQSGHNTVSWYQQALGQGPQFIFQYYREEENGRGNFPPRFSGLQFPNYSSELNVNALELDDSALYLCASSSGDTEAFFGQGTRLTVV.

This chain links TRBV6-6 with TRBJ1-1; D perhaps matches TRBD1 (5 bases). This CDR3 contains 12 residues. Looked up from germline, CDR1 is MNHNY and CDR2 is SVGAGI (reference sequence). V lost 11 bases and J 3 bases, leaving 13 bases between the germline ends. In DNA, the CDR3 is TGTGCCGCAGGGCTCAGAGACACTGAAGCTTTCTTT. It translates to CAAGLRDTEAFF.

The rearrangement links TRBV29-1 to TRBJ1-1, with D maybe TRBD1 (5 bases). The V gene lost 5 bases and the J gene lost 1 base, with 11 bases spanning the gap. Germline values: CDR1 SQVTM, CDR2 ANQGSEA. The CDR3 extends over 13 amino acids. In nucleotides, the CDR3 is TGCAGCGTTATGGACAACGCGAACACTGAAGCTTTCTTT. This gives the protein CSVMDNANTEAFF.

The chain has TRBV5-1 and TRBJ1-1; D is uncertain. The CDR3 covers 15 residues. Deletions cut 3 bases from V and 7 bases from J, with 19 bases between. Germline-derived CDR1 and CDR2 are SGHRS and YFSETQ. CDR3 nucleotide sequence: TGCGCCAGCAGCTCCACATCCGGGTCGAAACTTGAAGCTTTCTTT. Translating gives CASSSTSGSKLEAFF. The entire variable domain, with the rest obtained from reference TRBV5-1 and TRBJ1-1, is as follows: KAGVTQTPRYLIKTRGQQVTLSCSPISGHRSVSWYQQTPGQGLQFLFEYFSETQRNKGNFPGRFSGRQFSNSRSEMNVSTLELGDSALYLCASSSTSGSKLEAFFGQGTRLTVV.